This entry lists 29 T cell receptor beta chains sequenced from one sample in a study of blood T cell repertoires in COVID-19. Clones were read by immunoSEQ multiplex PCR, and TCRdb kept only the in-frame ones, dropping some. The repertoire holds roughly 38,000 clones, roughly 88% seen once, with more than 7% in the top ten. Sequencing was done on a sample of peripheral blood. These receptors were collected from a woman in her seventies with acute or convalescent COVID-19.

J is TRBJ1-2 and V is TRBV10-2, with TRBD1 identical over 8 bases. The CDR3 totals 16 residues. Unmatched junction bases numbered 7, after V lost 2 bases and J lost 2 bases. Looked up from germline, CDR1 is WSHSY and CDR2 is SAAADI. The CDR3 sequence is CASSEQTGDVNYGYTF. In DNA form, the CDR3 reads TGCGCCAGCAGTGAGCAGACAGGGGACGTCAACTATGGCTACACCTTC.

This chain connects TRBV6-2 or TRBV6-3 to TRBJ1-5; weak D call: TRBD1 (6 bases). Germline V gene sequence: CDR1 MNHEY, CDR2 SVGEGT. Trimming stripped 2 bases from V and 3 bases from J, with 17 bases between. The length of the CDR3 is 17 residues. The DNA of the CDR3 is TGTGCCAGCAGTTACCACCACGCGGGGGGCAACAATCAGCCCCAGCATTTT. Residues: CASSYHHAGGNNQPQHF.

The rearrangement uses TRBV12-5 and TRBJ2-2, with TRBD1 matching 8 bases. Germline assignment: CDR1 LGHNT and CDR2 FRNRAP. The CDR3 length is 13 residues. Trimming cost V 6 bases and J 6 bases; bases outside gene matches: 3. The chain's CDR3 is CASGPDRAGELFF. For the CDR3, the DNA is TGTGCTAGTGGGCCGGACAGGGCCGGGGAGCTGTTTTTT.

V usage is TRBV10-2 and J usage is TRBJ2-7; the match to TRBD2 covers 12 bases. This CDR3 region has 13 residues. Germline V gene lookup returns CDR1 WSHSY and CDR2 SAAADI. V dropped 8 bases and J dropped 2; count of bases not matched to a gene: 1. As DNA, the CDR3 is TGCGCCAGCGGACTAGCGGGGCCCTACGAGCAGTACGTC. Residues: CASGLAGPYEQYV.

The chain combines TRBV19 with TRBJ2-7; TRBD1 matches 7 bases. This CDR3 spans 15 amino acids. V shed 3 bases, J shed 4 bases, and the junction held 9 bases outside the gene matches. Per the germline V gene, CDR1 is LNHDA and CDR2 is SQIVND (reference sequence). DNA for the CDR3: TGTGCCAGTAGTATGAGGGCAGGGGGTTCGTACGAGCAGTACGTC. Its translation is CASSMRAGGSYEQYV.

The gene calls are TRBV4-1 and TRBJ1-1; D is uncertain. This CDR3 comprises 15 residues. The V gene lost 0 bases and the J gene lost 4 bases, with 12 bases spanning the gap. Per the germline V gene, CDR1 is MGHRA and CDR2 is YSYEKL. CDR3 sequence: CASSQDPQSGTEAFF. DNA of the CDR3: TGCGCCAGCAGCCAAGACCCACAGTCCGGCACTGAAGCTTTCTTT.

Worth noting for this clone: The sample contains more than one DNA sequence encoding this CDR3. The chain uses TRBV30 and TRBJ1-5; a possible D gene is TRBD1 (5 bases). The germline gives CDR1 GTSNPN, CDR2 SVGIG (reference sequence). The CDR3 is 13 residues long. Between the trimmed V and J ends, which lost 2 bases and 4 bases, there was a span of 9 bases. The CDR3 region has the DNA TGTGCCTGGAGTACCAGGGAAAATCAGCCCCAGCATTTT. Its translation is CAWSTRENQPQHF.

This chain uses TRBV28 with TRBJ2-3; the match to TRBD2 covers 9 bases. This CDR3 is built from 15 residues. CDR1 is MDHEN, CDR2 SYDVKM, per germline. V lost 5 bases to trimming and J lost 2 bases; unmatched junction nucleotides: 5. The CDR3 DNA is TGTGCCAGCAGTCCCGGGACTAGCTTCACAGATACGCAGTATTTT. The encoded protein is CASSPGTSFTDTQYF.

This sequence joins TRBV20-1 and TRBJ2-3; TRBD2 matches 9 bases. Germline V gene lookup returns CDR1 DFQATT and CDR2 SNEGSKA (reference sequence). The CDR3 runs 15 residues. The V segment lost 3 bases and the J segment 3 bases; nucleotides outside the gene matches: 7. Here the CDR3 DNA reads TGCAGTGCTAGTGTACTAGCGGGTGGTACAGATACGCAGTATTTT. Its translation is CSASVLAGGTDTQYF.

The sample holds one count of this clone. The chain couples TRBV7-9 to TRBJ1-1; D remains ambiguous. Trimming pared 3 bases from V and 3 bases from J, leaving 5 bases between. Per the germline V gene, CDR1 is SEHNR and CDR2 is FQNEAQ (reference sequence). The length of the CDR3 is 12 residues. Here the CDR3 reads CASSFEDTEAFF. The CDR3 bases are TGTGCCAGCAGCTTTGAGGACACTGAAGCTTTCTTT.

J is TRBJ1-6 and V is TRBV9, with D unclear. CDR1 is SGDLS, CDR2 YYNGEE, per germline. The V end lost 1 base, the J end lost 7 bases, and 12 bases lay between the germline ends. The CDR3 runs 15 residues. CDR3 bases: TGTGCCAGCAGCGTACGGGCCCGGGAGAATTCACCCCTCCACTTT. Translating it yields CASSVRARENSPLHF.

The chain recombines TRBV10-3 with TRBJ2-6; D gene uncertain. Germline-derived CDR1 and CDR2 are ENHRY and SYGVKD. The CDR3 is 18 residues long. Between the trimmed V and J ends, which lost 4 bases and 0 bases, there was a span of 16 bases. The chain's CDR3 is CAISGVQVGSSGANVLTF. CDR3 in DNA: TGTGCCATCAGTGGGGTCCAGGTCGGTAGCTCTGGGGCCAACGTCCTGACTTTC.

The chain recombines TRBV18 with TRBJ2-7; perhaps TRBD2 as D (6 bases). This CDR3 is built from 14 residues. Germline lookup yields CDR1 KGHSH and CDR2 LQKENI. Trimming removed 5 bases at V and 5 bases at J, with 16 bases between. The DNA for the CDR3 is TGTGCCAGCTCATCTAGCGCCCAACTGGACGAGCAGTACGTC. It translates to CASSSSAQLDEQYV.

The CDR3: CASSLEEAGAGEKLFF. The CDR3 coding sequence is TGCGCCAGCAGCTTGGAGGAAGCGGGGGCGGGTGAAAAACTGTTTTTT. The genes are TRBV5-1 and TRBJ1-4; a weak D match, TRBD1 (6 bases). Trimming cost V 0 bases and J 7 bases, with 16 bases left between them. CDR3 size: 16 residues. Germline assignment: CDR1 SGHRS and CDR2 YFSETQ.

The chain employs TRBV2 and TRBJ2-5; possibly TRBD2 for D (7 bases). Germline V gene sequence: CDR1 SNHLY, CDR2 FYNNEI. Trimming shortened V by 3 bases and J by 0 bases, and 17 bases separated the two germline ends. This CDR3 has 17 amino acids. The CDR3 loop reads CASSDGGASEYQETQYF. The CDR3 nucleotides read TGTGCCAGCAGTGATGGGGGGGCTAGCGAGTACCAAGAGACCCAGTACTTC.

This sequence joins TRBV6-2 or TRBV6-3 and TRBJ1-6, with 8 bases that match TRBD1. The CDR3 consists of 14 residues. V lost 4 bases to trimming and J lost 7 bases; unmatched junction nucleotides: 3. Looked up from germline, CDR1 is MNHEY and CDR2 is SVGEGT. CDR3 sequence reads: CASSLQGGNSPLHF. Here the CDR3 DNA reads TGTGCCAGCAGTTTACAGGGGGGGAATTCACCCCTCCACTTT.

The chain uses TRBV7-2 and TRBJ1-2, with TRBD1 as a possible D gene (6 bases). The germline V gene encodes CDR1 SGHTA and CDR2 FQGNSA. The CDR3 has 14 amino acids. V lost 4 bases and J 4 bases, leaving 13 bases between the germline ends. DNA of the CDR3: TGTGCCAGCAGCTCCTTAACAGGGCCCTATGGCTACACCTTC. This encodes CASSSLTGPYGYTF.

The chain combines TRBV19 with TRBJ1-5; possible D gene TRBD1, 5 bases. Trimming took 5 bases from V and 6 from J, leaving 14 bases between them. CDR1 and CDR2 from the germline V gene are LNHDA and SQIVND (reference sequence). This CDR3 has 14 amino acids. In DNA form, the CDR3 reads TGTGCCAGTAGTTTCCGTGGAGGGACTCAGCCCCAGCATTTT. It yields the protein CASSFRGGTQPQHF.

V usage is TRBV4-3 and J usage is TRBJ2-2; TRBD2 agrees at 14 bases. Germline CDR1 LGHNA, CDR2 YSLEER. This CDR3 region has 18 residues. V dropped 0 bases and J dropped 2; count of bases not matched to a gene: 2. CDR3: CASSQDGLAGGNTGELFF. For the CDR3, the DNA is TGCGCCAGCAGCCAAGATGGACTAGCGGGAGGAAACACCGGGGAGCTGTTTTTT.

The V gene is TRBV5-1, the J gene TRBJ1-5; D perhaps matches TRBD1 (5 bases). Trimming stripped 4 bases from V and 9 bases from J, with 23 bases between. Germline CDR1 is SGHRS and CDR2 is YFSETQ. CDR3 length equals 16 residues. The CDR3 region has the DNA TGCGCCAGCAGCCCAGAGGTGAGGACCCTCGGGGGGCCCCAGCATTTT. It specifies CASSPEVRTLGGPQHF.

The sample holds one count of this clone. The gene calls are TRBV6-4 and TRBJ1-6; 9 bases agree with TRBD1. Unmatched junction bases numbered 10, after V lost 0 bases and J lost 10 bases. The CDR3 length is 17 residues. Germline CDR1 is MRHNA and CDR2 is SNTAGT. The CDR3 sequence is CASSDSTGQGTASPLHF. The CDR3, as DNA: TGTGCCAGCAGTGACTCAACAGGACAGGGGACTGCGTCACCCCTCCACTTT.

CDR3 nucleotides: TGTGCCAGCAGCCTATCCGGGACAGAACAAGAGACCCAGTACTTC. It yields the protein CASSLSGTEQETQYF. The rearrangement links TRBV7-3 to TRBJ2-5; TRBD1 aligns across 7 bases. The CDR3 spans 15 residues. The J segment lost 2 bases and the V segment lost 5 bases, leaving 8 bases of the junction unmatched. The germline CDR1 and CDR2 sequences are SGHTA and FQGTGA.

The rearrangement uses TRBV7-2 and TRBJ2-3; weak D call: TRBD2 (6 bases). CDR1 SGHTA and CDR2 FQGNSA come from the germline V gene. The germline V and J ends were trimmed by 8 bases and 2 bases, with 11 bases remaining between them. The CDR3 is 13 residues long. The DNA of the CDR3 is TGTGCCAGCGGGGCGGGAAACACAGATACGCAGTATTTT. As protein: CASGAGNTDTQYF.

The V and J genes are TRBV30 and TRBJ2-5; 14 bases map to TRBD2. This CDR3 has 15 residues. Unmatched junction bases numbered 3, after V lost 3 bases and J lost 3 bases. CDR1 is GTSNPN and CDR2 is SVGIG in the germline V gene (reference sequence). In DNA, the CDR3 is TGTGCCTGGAGACCGGGACTAGCGGGGGAAGAGACCCAGTACTTC. It is translated as CAWRPGLAGEETQYF.

The chain links TRBV6-6 to TRBJ1-1; D not certain. Between the trimmed V and J ends, which lost 8 bases and 3 bases, there was a span of 16 bases. The CDR3 has 14 residues. Germline V gene sequence: CDR1 MNHNY, CDR2 SVGAGI (reference sequence). The CDR3 nucleotides read TGTGCCAGCCGAACAGCACATCCCGACACTGAAGCTTTCTTT. This translates into CASRTAHPDTEAFF.

The J gene is TRBJ1-1, the V gene TRBV7-9; no clear D. The CDR3 has 15 amino acids. Germline V CDR1 and CDR2: SEHNR, FQNEAQ (reference sequence). V lost 0 bases and J lost 5, with 13 bases in between. As DNA, the CDR3 is TGTGCCAGCAGCTTAGCTGAGGTCTCAAGGACTGAAGCTTTCTTT. Protein: CASSLAEVSRTEAFF.

The chain joins TRBV7-9 to TRBJ2-3; TRBD1 agrees at 10 bases. This CDR3 is built from 15 residues. The ends lost 4 bases at V and 5 bases at J; junction bases unmatched: 6. Germline loops: CDR1 SEHNR, CDR2 FQNEAQ (reference sequence). CDR3 coding DNA: TGTGCCAGCAGCTCAGGACAGGGGGAAGGAGATACGCAGTATTTT. Translation gives CASSSGQGEGDTQYF.

The table lists this clone with a count of one. V gene TRBV6-4 combines with J gene TRBJ1-5, with D unresolved. In germline, CDR1 is MRHNA, CDR2 SNTAGT. The CDR3 is 13 amino acids. V dropped 5 bases and J dropped 7 bases, with 12 bases sitting between them. In nucleotides, the CDR3 is TGTGCCAGCAGTACCGATGGAGGGCAGCCCCAGCATTTT. Amino acid sequence: CASSTDGGQPQHF.

The V call is TRBV2, the J call TRBJ1-4; D is perhaps TRBD1 (6 bases). V lost 5 bases to trimming and J lost 4 bases, with 14 bases between them. In germline, CDR1 is SNHLY, CDR2 FYNNEI. The CDR3 extends over 15 amino acids. For the CDR3, the DNA is TGTGCCAGCAGTCTCGGACAGACTCTTAATGAAAAACTGTTTTTT. Translation gives CASSLGQTLNEKLFF.